Following are 11 T cell receptor beta chains from one sample sequenced in a study of shared clonotypes between healthy human individuals. Libraries were prepared by immunoSEQ multiplex PCR; TCRdb keeps only in-frame clonotypes and omits some of them. The data show approximately 500,000 clones, around 85% seen once. Sequenced material: PBMCs. Source of these receptors: a woman in her thirties or forties in good health. Some clones in this sample may be carry-over from other donors' samples.

The V and J genes are TRBV5-1 and TRBJ2-3; no firm D call. This CDR3 contains 15 residues. The ends were cut back, 0 bases at V and 1 base at J, with 9 bases in the middle. CDR1 and CDR2 (germline): SGHRS, YFSETQ. The CDR3: CASSLGTARTDTQYF. The CDR3 region has the DNA TGCGCCAGCAGCTTGGGTACAGCGCGCACAGATACGCAGTATTTT.

This chain joins TRBV7-2 and TRBJ2-3; 8 bases fit TRBD2. The ends lost 0 bases at V and 15 bases at J; junction bases unmatched: 20. The CDR3 is 17 residues long. Germline assignment: CDR1 SGHTA and CDR2 FQGNSA. DNA for the CDR3: TGTGCCAGCAGCTTAGCGGGCCCCAAGACGGGAGGGCCTACGTACTATTTT. Residues: CASSLAGPKTGGPTYYF.

The chain joins TRBV15 to TRBJ2-5, with 8 positions matching TRBD2. Germline CDR1 is LNHNV and CDR2 is YYDKDF (reference sequence). With V trimmed by 1 base and J by 5 bases, 6 bases remained unmatched. This CDR3 comprises 15 residues. The CDR3 loop reads CATSRVGLGFETQYF. The CDR3 DNA reads as TGTGCCACCAGCAGAGTGGGACTAGGTTTTGAGACCCAGTACTTC.

The chain joins TRBV2 to TRBJ1-2; D remains ambiguous. Germline CDR1 is SNHLY and CDR2 is FYNNEI. Trimming took 1 base from V and 3 from J, leaving 3 bases between them. The CDR3 extends over 12 amino acids. CDR3 DNA: TGTGCCAGCAGTGAAGGGTACTATGGCTACACCTTC. Its translation is CASSEGYYGYTF.

This clone has more than one count but fewer than ten. The chain combines TRBV7-9 with TRBJ2-7; TRBD2 matches 10 bases. CDR1 and CDR2 from the germline V gene are SEHNR and FQNEAQ (reference sequence). Germline trimming cut 5 bases from V and 3 bases from J; bases unmatched to any gene: 7. The length of the CDR3 is 15 residues. The CDR3 sequence: CASSPSGSYGYEQYF. In nucleotides, the CDR3 is TGTGCCAGCAGCCCTAGCGGGAGTTACGGCTACGAGCAGTACTTC. Together with reference TRBV7-9 and TRBJ2-7, the CDR3 gives the full variable domain: DTGVSQNPRHKITKRGQNVTFRCDPISEHNRLYWYRQTLGQGPEFLTYFQNEAQLEKSRLLSDRFSAERPKGSFSTLEIQRTEQGDSAMYLCASSPSGSYGYEQYFGPGTRLTVT.

The chain employs TRBV25-1 and TRBJ2-7; 14 nucleotides match TRBD2. The CDR3 contains 16 residues. Germline lookup yields CDR1 MGHDK and CDR2 SYGVNS. Trimming cost V 6 bases and J 6 bases; bases outside gene matches: 10. CDR3 loop: CASRRPGLAGEGEQYF. CDR3 bases: TGTGCCAGCAGAAGACCGGGACTAGCGGGAGAGGGCGAGCAGTACTTC.

The chain joins TRBV5-1 to TRBJ2-7, with D perhaps assigned TRBD1 or TRBD2 (5 bases each). Germline V lookup: CDR1 SGHRS, CDR2 YFSETQ. The germline V and J ends were trimmed by 5 bases and 4 bases, with 19 bases remaining between them. The CDR3 runs 15 residues. The CDR3 bases are TGCGCCAGCAGGTGGGATTGGGACCAAGGGTACGAGCAGTACTTC. It encodes CASRWDWDQGYEQYF.

The CDR3 reads CASSENWDPTDTQYF. The CDR3 DNA is TGTGCCAGCAGTGAAAATTGGGACCCCACAGATACGCAGTATTTT. The chain has TRBV2 and TRBJ2-3; D may be TRBD1 or TRBD2 (5 bases each). The CDR3 runs 15 residues. Trimming took 2 bases from V and 2 from J, leaving 11 bases between them. The germline CDR1 and CDR2 sequences are SNHLY and FYNNEI.

The V gene is TRBV6-5, the J gene TRBJ2-5; D possibly corresponds to TRBD2 (5 bases). From germline, CDR1 is MNHEY and CDR2 SVGAGI. CDR3 length: 14 residues. Trimming cost V 5 bases and J 4 bases, with 14 bases left between them. CDR3 amino acids: CASSNSWRLETQYF. CDR3 nucleotides: TGTGCCAGCAGTAACAGTTGGAGGTTAGAGACCCAGTACTTC.

The chain recombines TRBV7-4 with TRBJ2-1, with D possibly matching TRBD2 (6 bases). The length of the CDR3 is 16 residues. The V gene's germline CDR1 is SGHVT and CDR2 SQSDAQ. Trimming took 6 bases from V and 0 from J, leaving 15 bases between them. The CDR3 reads CASSLGLSSSYNEQFF. The CDR3 nucleotides read TGTGCCAGCAGTCTAGGACTATCAAGCTCCTACAATGAGCAGTTCTTC.

As to this clone: This likely traces to a read error, being one base from a far larger clone. The same CDR3 also results from other DNA sequences found in this sample. This CDR3 is CASRARTGNTEAFF. As DNA, the CDR3 is TGTGCCAGCAGGGCCAGGACAGGGAACACTGAAGCCTTCTTT. This sequence joins TRBV2 and TRBJ1-1; 8 bases are a match to TRBD1. Germline V gene data show CDR1 as SNHLY and CDR2 as FYNNEI. CDR3 length: 14 amino acids.